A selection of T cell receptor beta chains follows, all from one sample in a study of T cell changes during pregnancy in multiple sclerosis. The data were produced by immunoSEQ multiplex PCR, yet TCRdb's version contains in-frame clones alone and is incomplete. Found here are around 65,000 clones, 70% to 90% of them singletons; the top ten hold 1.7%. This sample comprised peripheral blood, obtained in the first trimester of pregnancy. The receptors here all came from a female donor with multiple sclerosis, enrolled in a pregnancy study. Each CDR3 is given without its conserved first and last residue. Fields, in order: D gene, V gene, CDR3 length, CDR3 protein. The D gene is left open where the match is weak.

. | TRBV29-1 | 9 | SVEGQAEAF
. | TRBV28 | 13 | ASSLRRAVYNEQF
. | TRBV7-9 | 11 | ASSLSGGNEQF
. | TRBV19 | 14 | ASSIGFRTTNYGYT
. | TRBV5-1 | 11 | ASSPRQGYGYT
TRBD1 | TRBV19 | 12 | ASSRAGQGYGYT
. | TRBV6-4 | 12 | ASSDSGFGNEQF
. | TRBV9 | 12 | ASSLTSNTGELF
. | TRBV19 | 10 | ASSQGRETQY
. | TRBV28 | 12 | ASSLIGHDYGYT
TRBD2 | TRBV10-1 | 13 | ASSEGTSGDYEQY
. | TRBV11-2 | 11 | ASGDQGQETQY
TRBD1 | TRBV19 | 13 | ASSIGQGEIYEQY
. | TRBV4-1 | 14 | ASSQDVARGDYEQY
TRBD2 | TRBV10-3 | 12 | AMGTSGNTGELF
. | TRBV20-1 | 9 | SKIDMNEQF
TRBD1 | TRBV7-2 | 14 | ASSLGGQATAYEQY
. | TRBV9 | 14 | ASSAYRTSTSYEQY
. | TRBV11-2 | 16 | ASSSYPLPGTAPYEQY
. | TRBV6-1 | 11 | ASRPDRDQPQH
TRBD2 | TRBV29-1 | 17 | SNKRGLAGPPVSYNEQF
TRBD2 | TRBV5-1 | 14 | ASSPGLAGGNYEQY
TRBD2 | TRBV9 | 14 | ASSVARTSGQETQY
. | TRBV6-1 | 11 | ASREQGNTEAF
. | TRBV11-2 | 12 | ASSPRDSTYEQY
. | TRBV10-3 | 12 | AISDRRGPQPQH
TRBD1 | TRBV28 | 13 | ASGTADRGNQPQH